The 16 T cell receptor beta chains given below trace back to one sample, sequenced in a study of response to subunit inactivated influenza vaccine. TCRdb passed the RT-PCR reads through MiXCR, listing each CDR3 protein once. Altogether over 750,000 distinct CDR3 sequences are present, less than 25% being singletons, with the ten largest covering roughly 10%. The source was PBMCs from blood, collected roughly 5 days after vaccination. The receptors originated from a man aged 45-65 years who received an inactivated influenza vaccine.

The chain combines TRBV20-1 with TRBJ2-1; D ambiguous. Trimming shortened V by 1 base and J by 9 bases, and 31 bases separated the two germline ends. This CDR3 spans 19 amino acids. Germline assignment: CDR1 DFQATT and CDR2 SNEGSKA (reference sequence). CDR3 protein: CSARGDASAGGLITGEQFF. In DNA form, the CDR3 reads TGCAGTGCTAGAGGAGACGCTTCCGCAGGCGGTCTTATTACGGGTGAGCAGTTCTTC.

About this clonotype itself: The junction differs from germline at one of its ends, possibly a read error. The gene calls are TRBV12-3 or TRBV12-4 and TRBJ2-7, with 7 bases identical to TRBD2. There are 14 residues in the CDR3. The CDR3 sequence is CASSAWEGSNEQYF. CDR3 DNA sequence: TGTGCCAGCAGTGCGTGGGAGGGCTCCAACGAGCAGTACTTC.

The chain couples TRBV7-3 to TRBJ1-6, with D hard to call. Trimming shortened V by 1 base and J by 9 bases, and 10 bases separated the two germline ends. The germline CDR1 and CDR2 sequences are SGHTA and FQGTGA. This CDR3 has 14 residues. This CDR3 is CASSLNPDGSPLHF. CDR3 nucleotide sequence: TGTGCCAGCAGCTTAAATCCTGACGGTTCACCCCTCCACTTT.

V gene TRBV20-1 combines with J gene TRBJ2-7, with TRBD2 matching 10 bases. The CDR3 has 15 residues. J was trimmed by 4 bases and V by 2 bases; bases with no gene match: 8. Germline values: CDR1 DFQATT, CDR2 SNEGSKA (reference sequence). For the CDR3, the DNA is TGCAGTGCTAGAAAGGGGACTAGCGCTATATACGAGCAGTACTTC. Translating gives CSARKGTSAIYEQYF.

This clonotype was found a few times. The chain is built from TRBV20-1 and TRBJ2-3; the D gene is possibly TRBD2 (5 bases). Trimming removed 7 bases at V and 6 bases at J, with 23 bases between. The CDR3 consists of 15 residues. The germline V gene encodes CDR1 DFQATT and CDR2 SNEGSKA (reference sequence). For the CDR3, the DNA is TGCAGTGGGGCCTGGATTTCGAATAGAGGGGATACGCAGTATTTT. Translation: CSGAWISNRGDTQYF.

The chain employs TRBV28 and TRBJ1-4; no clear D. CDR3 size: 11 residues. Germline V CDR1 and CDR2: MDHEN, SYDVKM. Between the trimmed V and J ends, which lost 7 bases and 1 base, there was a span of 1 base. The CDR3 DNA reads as TGTGCCAGCAAAACTAATGAAAAACTGTTTTTT. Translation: CASKTNEKLFF. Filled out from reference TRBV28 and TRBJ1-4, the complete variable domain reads DVKVTQSSRYLVKRTGEKVFLECVQDMDHENMFWYRQDPGLGLRLIYFSYDVKMKEKGDIPEGYSVSREKKERFSLILESASTNQTSMYLCASKTNEKLFFGSGTQLSVL.

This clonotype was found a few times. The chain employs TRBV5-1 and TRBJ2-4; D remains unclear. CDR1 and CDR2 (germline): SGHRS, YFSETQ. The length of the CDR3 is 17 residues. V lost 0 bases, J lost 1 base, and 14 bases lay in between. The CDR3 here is CASSLDQGGAAKNIQYF. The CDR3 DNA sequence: TGCGCCAGCAGCTTGGATCAAGGTGGCGCGGCCAAAAACATTCAGTACTTC.

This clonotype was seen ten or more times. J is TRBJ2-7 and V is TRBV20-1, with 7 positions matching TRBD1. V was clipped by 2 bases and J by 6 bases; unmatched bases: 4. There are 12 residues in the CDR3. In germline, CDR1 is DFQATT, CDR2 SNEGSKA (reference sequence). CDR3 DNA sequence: TGCAGTGCTAGAAGACAGGGCGGCGAGCAGTACTTC. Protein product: CSARRQGGEQYF.

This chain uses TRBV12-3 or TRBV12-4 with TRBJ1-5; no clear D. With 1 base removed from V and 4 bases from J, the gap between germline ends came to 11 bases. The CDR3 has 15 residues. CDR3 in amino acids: CASSLGTVGNQPQHF. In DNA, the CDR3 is TGTGCCAGCAGTTTAGGGACGGTAGGAAATCAGCCCCAGCATTTT.

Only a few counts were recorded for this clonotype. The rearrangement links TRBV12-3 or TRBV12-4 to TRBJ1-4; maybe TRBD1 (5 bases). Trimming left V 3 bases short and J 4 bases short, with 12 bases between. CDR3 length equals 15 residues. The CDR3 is CASSLEGRVNEKLFF. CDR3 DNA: TGTGCCAGCAGTTTGGAGGGCAGGGTTAATGAAAAACTGTTTTTT.

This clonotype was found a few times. The CDR3 protein is CASSLRTSAATDTQYF. The CDR3, as DNA: TGTGCCAGCAGCTTAAGGACTAGCGCAGCCACAGATACGCAGTATTTT. The chain has TRBV7-3 and TRBJ2-3; 9 bases match TRBD2. The CDR3 consists of 16 residues. The V gene end was trimmed by 1 base and the J gene end by 2 bases; junction bases not matched to a gene: 4. Germline V CDR1 and CDR2: SGHTA, FQGTGA.

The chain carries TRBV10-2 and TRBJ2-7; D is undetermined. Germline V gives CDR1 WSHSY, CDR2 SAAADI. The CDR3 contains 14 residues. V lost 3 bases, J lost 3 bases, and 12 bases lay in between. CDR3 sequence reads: CASSDNTRRYEQYF. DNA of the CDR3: TGCGCCAGCAGTGACAACACCCGTCGCTACGAGCAGTACTTC.

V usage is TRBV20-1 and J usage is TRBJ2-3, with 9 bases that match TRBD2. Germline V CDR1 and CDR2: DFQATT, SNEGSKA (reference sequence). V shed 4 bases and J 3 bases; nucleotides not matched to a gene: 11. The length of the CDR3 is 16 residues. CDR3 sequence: CSATWAGGGETDTQYF. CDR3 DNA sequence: TGCAGTGCTACTTGGGCCGGCGGGGGGGAGACAGATACGCAGTATTTT.

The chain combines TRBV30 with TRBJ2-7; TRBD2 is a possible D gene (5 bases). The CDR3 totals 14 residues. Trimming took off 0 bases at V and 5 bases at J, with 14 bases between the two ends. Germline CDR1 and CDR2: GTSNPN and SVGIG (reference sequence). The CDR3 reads CAWSVGFGGNEQYF. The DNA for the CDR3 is TGTGCCTGGAGTGTAGGGTTCGGAGGAAACGAGCAGTACTTC.

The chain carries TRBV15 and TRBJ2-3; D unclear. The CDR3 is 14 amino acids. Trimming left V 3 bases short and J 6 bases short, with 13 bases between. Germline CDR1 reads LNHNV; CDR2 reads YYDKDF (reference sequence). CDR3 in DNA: TGTGCCACCAGCAGGACATATACCGGGGATACGCAGTATTTT. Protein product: CATSRTYTGDTQYF.

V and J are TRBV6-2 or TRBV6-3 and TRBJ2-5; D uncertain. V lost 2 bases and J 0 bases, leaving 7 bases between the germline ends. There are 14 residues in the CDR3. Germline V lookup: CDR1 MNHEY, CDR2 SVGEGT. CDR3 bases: TGTGCCAGCAGTTACCGTTTTGACCAAGAGACCCAGTACTTC. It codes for CASSYRFDQETQYF.